The 9 T cell receptor beta chains given below trace back to one sample, sequenced in a study of T cell repertoires in cytomegalovirus infection (dated by TCRdb to about 2019). For these TCRs, the target antigens are not known. Taken with the paper, the label for treatment or condition translates to: in vitro stimulation with specific CMV peptide epitopes to enrich CMV-specific T cells. The sequencer listed for this sample is Illumina HiSeq 1500. TCRdb handled the public reads itself, with Q25 trimming in fastp and clone calling in MiXCR, and kept productive beta chains. Each entry is one CDR3 protein sequence, shown with its most common DNA and genes. Across this sample there are 650,000 to 850,000 distinct CDR3 sequences, with roughly 28% seen only once. About an eighth of the sample belongs to the ten largest clones. Sequences were derived from cultured CD8+ T cells from PBMCs, sampled from culture after CMV antigen stimulation. Receptors originate from a human donor in good health (CMV status not recorded). Some clones in this sample may be carry-over from other donors' samples.

This clonotype was found a few times. The V and J genes are TRBV11-2 and TRBJ2-3, with D tentatively TRBD1 (6 bases). CDR1 is SGHAT, CDR2 FQNNGV, per germline. The CDR3 sequence is 17 residues long. Trimming shortened V by 4 bases and J by 4 bases, and 21 bases separated the two germline ends. CDR3 in amino acids: CASSSYRDPSIADTQYF. CDR3 in DNA: TGTGCCAGCAGCTCATACAGGGACCCATCAATCGCAGATACGCAGTATTTT.

This clonotype was counted at least ten times. The chain is built from TRBV27 and TRBJ1-2; D remains unclear. Germline V lookup: CDR1 MNHEY, CDR2 SMNVEV (reference sequence). The CDR3 is 16 residues long. The V end was cut by 0 bases, the J end by 7 bases, with 18 bases between. This CDR3 is CASSLSSLDAALGYTF. Here the CDR3 DNA reads TGTGCCAGCAGTTTATCGAGTCTTGACGCAGCCCTTGGCTACACCTTC.

The V and J genes are TRBV19 and TRBJ2-7; D tentatively fits TRBD1 or TRBD2 (5 bases each). CDR1 and CDR2 (germline): LNHDA, SQIVND (reference sequence). Trimming took 3 bases from V and 7 from J, leaving 13 bases between them. The CDR3 has 13 amino acids. In DNA, the CDR3 is TGTGCCAGTAGTATTGGGGACCCCGGGGAGCAGTACGTC. The encoded protein is CASSIGDPGEQYV.

This clonotype was observed a handful of times. DNA of the CDR3: TGTGCCAGCAGTGAAATGTTGGGACAGGGACTTAATCAGCCCCAGCATTTT. It encodes CASSEMLGQGLNQPQHF. J is TRBJ1-5 and V is TRBV6-1; TRBD1 aligns across 9 bases. V trimming: 2 bases; J trimming: 4 bases; junction bases outside the gene matches: 9. The CDR3 has 17 amino acids. In germline, CDR1 is MNHNS, CDR2 SASEGT.

The rearrangement joins TRBV5-6 to TRBJ2-3, with 8 bases identical to TRBD2. The CDR3 totals 17 residues. Germline trimming cut 3 bases from V and 3 bases from J; bases unmatched to any gene: 12. Germline CDR1 SGHDT, CDR2 YYEEEE. CDR3 in amino acids: CASSSPVSGSTTDTQYF. The CDR3 DNA reads TGTGCCAGCAGCTCCCCCGTAAGCGGGAGCACGACAGATACGCAGTATTTT. The full variable domain, rest sourced from reference TRBV5-6 and TRBJ2-3, is DAGVTQSPTHLIKTRGQQVTLRCSPKSGHDTVSWYQQALGQGPQFIFQYYEEEERQRGNFPDRFSGHQFPNYSSELNVNALLLGDSALYLCASSSPVSGSTTDTQYFGPGTRLTVL.

This clonotype was found a few times. Here the CDR3 DNA reads TGTGCCATCAGTGAGTCGCTACAGGGGGGCGAGCAGTACGTC. Its protein product is CAISESLQGGEQYV. The chain joins TRBV10-3 to TRBJ2-7, with 8 bases fitting TRBD1. V was pared by 0 bases and J by 6 bases, with 4 bases of the junction left unmatched. The CDR3 loop spans 14 amino acids. The germline V gene encodes CDR1 ENHRY and CDR2 SYGVKD.

This clonotype was seen many times. J is TRBJ2-1 and V is TRBV7-6, with D tentatively TRBD1 (6 bases). Between the trimmed V and J ends, which lost 5 bases and 2 bases, there was a span of 13 bases. This CDR3 has 15 amino acids. Germline CDR1 SGHVS, CDR2 FNYEAQ. The CDR3, as DNA: TGTGCCAGCAGCGCCAAGGGGGTGCCCTACAATGAGCAGTTCTTC. Protein product: CASSAKGVPYNEQFF.

The chain joins TRBV19 to TRBJ2-4; D is perhaps TRBD2 (5 bases). Trimming removed 7 bases at V and 5 bases at J, with 18 bases between. This CDR3 is built from 15 residues. Germline CDR1 LNHDA, CDR2 SQIVND (reference sequence). For the CDR3, the DNA is TGTGCCAGTATTGATAGAGGGAAGGGCCAAAACATTCAGTACTTC. It is translated as CASIDRGKGQNIQYF.

The chain has TRBV6-1 and TRBJ2-1; possibly TRBD2 for D (6 bases). CDR1 is MNHNS, CDR2 SASEGT, per germline. The CDR3 extends over 16 amino acids. V lost 2 bases, J lost 3 bases, and 14 bases lay in between. The DNA of the CDR3 is TGTGCCAGCAGTGAAAGTCCCGCCGGGGGCTACAATGAGCAGTTCTTC. Amino acids: CASSESPAGGYNEQFF.